The 22 T cell receptor beta chains in this list originate from one sample, sequenced in a study of cytomegalovirus exposure and HLA in healthy donors. Primers for the PCR totalled 60 Vbeta and 13 Jbeta. Clones were read by immunoSEQ multiplex PCR, and TCRdb kept only the in-frame ones, dropping some. Of approximately 150,000 clones detected, 84% appear once; the ten largest clones hold under 1.1%. Sample: PBMCs. The origin of the receptors is a young man in good health and CMV-seronegative.

The J gene is TRBJ2-1, the V gene TRBV7-7; D remains unclear. Germline V CDR1 and CDR2: SSHAT, FNYEAQ (reference sequence). The CDR3 is 17 residues long. Trimming cost V 0 bases and J 0 bases, with 12 bases left between them. CDR3 bases: TGTGCCAGCAGCTTAGCGTTCACTCTTAGCTCCTACAATGAGCAGTTCTTC. This translates into CASSLAFTLSSYNEQFF.

The chain employs TRBV6-5 and TRBJ1-2; weak D call: TRBD1 (5 bases). The CDR3 has 12 residues. The germline V and J ends were trimmed by 2 bases and 8 bases, with 9 bases remaining between them. The germline V gene has CDR1 MNHEY and CDR2 SVGAGI. CDR3 residues: CASSYMGGGYTF. The CDR3 DNA sequence: TGTGCCAGCAGTTACATGGGGGGAGGCTACACCTTC.

This clone was seen only once. V is TRBV27 and J is TRBJ1-6; 8 positions agree with TRBD1. Per the germline V gene, CDR1 is MNHEY and CDR2 is SMNVEV (reference sequence). J gave up 3 bases and V 8 bases, and 6 bases lay outside the gene matches. CDR3 length equals 15 residues. DNA of the CDR3: TGTGCCAGCGGACAGGGACGAATCTATAATTCACCCCTCCACTTT. Its protein product is CASGQGRIYNSPLHF.

The CDR3 here is CASSQIRGRNQPQHF. For the CDR3, the DNA is TGCGCCAGCAGTCAAATCAGGGGTCGGAATCAGCCCCAGCATTTT. The chain joins TRBV23-1 to TRBJ1-5; perhaps TRBD1 as D (6 bases). TRBV23-1 is classed as an ORF, of uncertain function. The CDR3 is 15 amino acids. Trimming removed 2 bases from V and 4 bases from J, with 12 bases in between.

This rearrangement joins TRBV4-3 to TRBJ2-7; D uncertain. CDR3 length: 17 residues. The V end lost 0 bases, the J end lost 3 bases, and 18 bases lay between the germline ends. The V gene's germline CDR1 is LGHNA and CDR2 YSLEER. This CDR3 reads CASSQDPTATVSYEQYF. CDR3 coding DNA: TGCGCCAGCAGCCAAGATCCGACGGCGACTGTCAGCTACGAGCAGTACTTC.

The V gene is TRBV19, the J gene TRBJ1-2, with a weak D call TRBD1 (6 bases). Trimming stripped 6 bases from V and 3 bases from J, with 11 bases between. CDR3 size: 13 residues. Germline V lookup: CDR1 LNHDA, CDR2 SQIVND (reference sequence). As DNA, the CDR3 is TGTGCCAGTAGCACAGGGCCCCACTATGGCTACACCTTC. This sequence encodes CASSTGPHYGYTF.

The V and J genes are TRBV7-9 and TRBJ1-3; D is possibly TRBD1 (6 bases). The germline V and J ends were trimmed by 4 bases and 0 bases, with 13 bases remaining between them. The germline V gene has CDR1 SEHNR and CDR2 FQNEAQ (reference sequence). The CDR3 sequence is 16 residues long. The DNA of the CDR3 is TGTGCCAGCAGCTCCTTGGGGGCTAACTCTGGAAACACCATATATTTT. Its translation: CASSSLGANSGNTIYF.

The J gene is TRBJ2-7, the V gene TRBV6-5; TRBD1 might be the D (6 bases). Trimming cost V 7 bases and J 6 bases, with 13 bases left between them. The germline V gene encodes CDR1 MNHEY and CDR2 SVGAGI. This CDR3 spans 12 amino acids. As DNA, the CDR3 is TGTGCCAGCAATACGAGGGGGTTCGAGCAGTACTTC. Protein sequence: CASNTRGFEQYF.

V is TRBV7-6 and J is TRBJ1-4; tentatively, D is TRBD1 (6 bases). V lost 5 bases and J lost 8, with 15 bases in between. The CDR3 contains 14 residues. Germline V gene sequence: CDR1 SGHVS, CDR2 FNYEAQ. DNA for the CDR3: TGTGCCAGCAGCAGGGGGACGGCCGAGGAAAAACTGTTTTTT. Its protein is CASSRGTAEEKLFF.

V is TRBV27 and J is TRBJ2-1; TRBD2 matches at 11 bases. The CDR3 is made up of 16 amino acids. V dropped 5 bases and J dropped 1; count of bases not matched to a gene: 4. The germline gives CDR1 MNHEY, CDR2 SMNVEV (reference sequence). CDR3 residues: CASSRLAGRSYNEQFF. In DNA, the CDR3 is TGTGCCAGCAGTCGACTAGCGGGGCGTTCCTACAATGAGCAGTTCTTC.

J is TRBJ2-7 and V is TRBV7-6; possibly TRBD2 for D (5 bases). The CDR3 consists of 15 residues. Germline V gives CDR1 SGHVS, CDR2 FNYEAQ. Trimming removed 1 base at V and 2 bases at J, with 12 bases between. CDR3: CASSLGESPTYEQYF. The CDR3 coding sequence is TGTGCCAGCAGCTTAGGGGAGTCCCCTACCTACGAGCAGTACTTC.

The rearrangement uses TRBV7-9 and TRBJ2-7, with TRBD1 matching 9 bases. V lost 4 bases, J lost 6 bases, and 4 bases stayed unmatched. This CDR3 contains 13 residues. The germline CDR1 and CDR2 sequences are SEHNR and FQNEAQ (reference sequence). Written as DNA, the CDR3 is TGTGCCAGCAGCTATCTGGACAGGGGCGAGCAGTACTTC. This translates into CASSYLDRGEQYF.

This chain joins TRBV9 and TRBJ2-1, with D possibly matching TRBD2 (5 bases). The CDR3 consists of 14 residues. The germline CDR1 and CDR2 sequences are SGDLS and YYNGEE. V lost 4 bases to trimming and J lost 10 bases, with 18 bases between them. For the CDR3, the DNA is TGTGCCAGCAGCACACAATGGGAAGAGGGCGAGCAGTTCTTC. It specifies CASSTQWEEGEQFF. Complete variable domain (other parts from reference TRBV9 and TRBJ2-1): DSGVTQTPKHLITATGQRVTLRCSPRSGDLSVYWYQQSLDQGLQFLIQYYNGEERAKGNILERFSAQQFPDLHSELNLSSLELGDSALYFCASSTQWEEGEQFFGPGTRLTVL.

The rearrangement links TRBV6-6 to TRBJ1-5; 11 nucleotides agree with TRBD1. This CDR3 comprises 16 residues. V shed 2 bases and J 4 bases; nucleotides not matched to a gene: 4. CDR1 and CDR2 from the germline V gene are MNHNY and SVGAGI (reference sequence). CDR3 residues: CASSYRTGGRNQPQHF. The CDR3 DNA follows: TGTGCCAGCAGTTACAGGACAGGGGGCAGGAATCAGCCCCAGCATTTT.

The J gene is TRBJ2-7, the V gene TRBV6-5, with TRBD1 matching 7 bases. CDR1 is MNHEY and CDR2 is SVGAGI in the germline V gene. Trimming took 4 bases from V and 3 from J; bases not matched to a gene: 12. The CDR3 loop spans 16 amino acids. This chain's CDR3 is CASSSEKPGQLYEQYF. CDR3 nucleotides: TGTGCCAGCAGTTCCGAAAAACCGGGACAGCTCTACGAGCAGTACTTC.

The genes are TRBV4-3 and TRBJ2-4, with 8 bases fitting TRBD2. Germline V gives CDR1 LGHNA, CDR2 YSLEER. The CDR3 contains 17 residues. Trimming at V came to 0 bases and at J to 7 bases, leaving 11 bases not matched to a gene. CDR3 loop: CASSQESPSGGFNIQYF. In DNA, the CDR3 is TGCGCCAGCAGCCAAGAGAGTCCTTCGGGAGGGTTTAACATTCAGTACTTC.

The chain joins TRBV4-3 to TRBJ2-2; no clear D. Between the trimmed V and J ends, which lost 0 bases and 1 base, there was a span of 3 bases. CDR3 length: 14 residues. Germline CDR1 is LGHNA and CDR2 is YSLEER. Here the CDR3 reads CASSQDMNTGELFF. The CDR3 DNA sequence: TGCGCCAGCAGCCAAGATATGAACACCGGGGAGCTGTTTTTT.

The genes are TRBV6-1 and TRBJ2-1; TRBD1 matches at 7 bases. CDR1 MNHNS and CDR2 SASEGT come from the germline V gene. The CDR3 runs 17 residues. The V and J ends lost 2 bases and 1 base, in that order; junction bases with no gene match: 8. The CDR3 loop is CASSEKTGSRSYNEQFF. In DNA, the CDR3 is TGTGCCAGCAGTGAAAAGACAGGGTCTAGGTCCTACAATGAGCAGTTCTTC.

V is TRBV5-8 and J is TRBJ2-2, with D tentatively TRBD1 (5 bases). The CDR3 runs to 14 residues. Looked up from germline, CDR1 is SGHTS and CDR2 is YDEGEE. Trimming left V 4 bases short and J 1 base short, with 8 bases between. In DNA form, the CDR3 reads TGTGCCAGCAGCACCGACAGGAACACCGGGGAGCTGTTTTTT. It encodes CASSTDRNTGELFF. Full variable domain (rest looked up from reference TRBV5-8 and TRBJ2-2): EAGVTQSPTHLIKTRGQQATLRCSPISGHTSVYWYQQALGLGLQFLLWYDEGEERNRGNFPPRFSGRQFPNYSSELNVNALELEDSALYLCASSTDRNTGELFFGEGSRLTVL.

This chain joins TRBV5-4 and TRBJ2-3; TRBD2 aligns across 14 bases. J lost 4 bases, V lost 2 bases, and 15 bases had no gene match. Germline V CDR1 and CDR2: SGHNT, YYREEE (reference sequence). This CDR3 contains 20 residues. As DNA, the CDR3 is TGTGCCAGCAGCTTATCTCCTGGGGGGACTAGCGGGAGTTCCGCAGATACGCAGTATTTT. It translates to CASSLSPGGTSGSSADTQYF.

CDR3 nucleotides: TGTGCCAGCAGCTCTACAGGGTTAGAGACCCAGTACTTC. It specifies CASSSTGLETQYF. The chain employs TRBV7-3 and TRBJ2-5; D may be TRBD1 (6 bases). The CDR3 has 13 amino acids. Deletions cut 4 bases from V and 4 bases from J, with 10 bases between. Germline V CDR1 and CDR2: SGHTA, FQGTGA.

The chain recombines TRBV10-3 with TRBJ2-7, with 7 positions matching TRBD1. Germline CDR1 ENHRY, CDR2 SYGVKD. This CDR3 comprises 14 residues. The V gene end was trimmed by 6 bases and the J gene end by 3 bases; junction bases not matched to a gene: 8. For the CDR3, the DNA is TGTGCCATCAGAGAGACAGGGTTCGACTACGAGCAGTACTTC. Translated, it gives CAIRETGFDYEQYF.